This TCR beta chain was identified in a study of T cells in Graves' hyperthyroidism and ophthalmopathy. This clonotype has a count of ten or more. Template material for amplifying TCR beta CDR3 regions consisted of RNA transcripts. An initial round of RT-PCR targeting the TCR CDR3 relied on the HTBI primer set. One entry per CDR3 protein results from TCRdb running MiXCR on the multiplex PCR reads. The table includes about 840,000 distinct CDR3 sequences, roughly 40% detected once. This clonotype originated in a man younger than 30 with Graves' hyperthyroidism. Sample: blood.

In nucleotides, the CDR3 is TGCAGCGTTACAGGGGCAATGAACACTGAAGCTTTCTTT. It specifies CSVTGAMNTEAFF. This sequence joins TRBV29-1 and TRBJ1-1; 7 bases are a match to TRBD1. Germline CDR1 SQVTM, CDR2 ANQGSEA. The V segment lost 5 bases and the J segment 0 bases; nucleotides outside the gene matches: 3. This CDR3 is 13 amino acids long.